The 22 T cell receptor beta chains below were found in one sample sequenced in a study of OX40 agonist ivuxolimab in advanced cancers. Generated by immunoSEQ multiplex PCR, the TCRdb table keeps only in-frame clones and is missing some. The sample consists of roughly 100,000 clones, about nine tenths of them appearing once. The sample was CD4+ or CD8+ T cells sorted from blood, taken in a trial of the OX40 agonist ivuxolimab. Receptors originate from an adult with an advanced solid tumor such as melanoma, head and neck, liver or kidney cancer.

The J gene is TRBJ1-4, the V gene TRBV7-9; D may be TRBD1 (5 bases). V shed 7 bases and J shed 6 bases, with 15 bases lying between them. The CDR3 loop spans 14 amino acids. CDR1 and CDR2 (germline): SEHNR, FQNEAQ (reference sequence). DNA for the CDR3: TGTGCCAGCACCGTTGCGGGGGGAGATGAAAAACTGTTTTTT. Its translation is CASTVAGGDEKLFF.

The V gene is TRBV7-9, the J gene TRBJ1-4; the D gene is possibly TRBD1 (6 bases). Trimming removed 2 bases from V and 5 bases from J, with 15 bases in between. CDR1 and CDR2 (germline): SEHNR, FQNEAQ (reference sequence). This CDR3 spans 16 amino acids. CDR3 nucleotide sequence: TGTGCCAGCAGCTTAAGGGACGGGGGCATAAATGAAAAACTGTTTTTT. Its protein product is CASSLRDGGINEKLFF.

The CDR3 loop is CASSLGSPGLNTEAFF. The CDR3 DNA sequence: TGTGCCAGCAGTTTAGGGTCCCCAGGGTTGAACACTGAAGCTTTCTTT. V gene TRBV27 combines with J gene TRBJ1-1; D is perhaps TRBD1 (5 bases). Germline lookup yields CDR1 MNHEY and CDR2 SMNVEV (reference sequence). The V end was cut by 2 bases, the J end by 0 bases, with 13 bases between. CDR3 size: 16 residues.

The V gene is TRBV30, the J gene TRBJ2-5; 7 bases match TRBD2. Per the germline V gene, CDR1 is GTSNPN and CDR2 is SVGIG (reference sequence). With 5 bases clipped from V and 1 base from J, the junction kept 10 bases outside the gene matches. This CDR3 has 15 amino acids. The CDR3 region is CAWVGRGRAQETQYF. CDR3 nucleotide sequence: TGTGCCTGGGTGGGGAGGGGCCGGGCCCAAGAGACCCAGTACTTC.

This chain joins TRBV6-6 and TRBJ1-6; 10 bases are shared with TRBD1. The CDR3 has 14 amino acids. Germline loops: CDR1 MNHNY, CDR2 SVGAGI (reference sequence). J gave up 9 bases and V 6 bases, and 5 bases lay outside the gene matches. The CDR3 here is CASSRDRGVSPLHF. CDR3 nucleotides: TGTGCCAGCAGCCGGGACAGGGGAGTTTCACCCCTCCACTTT.

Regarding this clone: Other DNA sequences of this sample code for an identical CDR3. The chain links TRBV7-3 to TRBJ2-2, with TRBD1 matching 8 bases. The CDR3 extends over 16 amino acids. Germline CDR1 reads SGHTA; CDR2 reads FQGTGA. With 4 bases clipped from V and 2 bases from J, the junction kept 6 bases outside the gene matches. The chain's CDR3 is CASSSGGSANTGELFF. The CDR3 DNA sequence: TGTGCCAGCAGCTCAGGGGGCTCCGCAAACACCGGGGAGCTGTTTTTT.

CDR3 sequence reads: CASRAGWENTEAFF. DNA of the CDR3: TGTGCCAGCAGGGCAGGGTGGGAGAACACTGAAGCTTTCTTT. The chain uses TRBV28 and TRBJ1-1; perhaps TRBD1 as D (5 bases). Germline assignment: CDR1 MDHEN and CDR2 SYDVKM. The CDR3 consists of 14 residues. The V end lost 6 bases, the J end lost 1 base, and 12 bases lay between the germline ends.

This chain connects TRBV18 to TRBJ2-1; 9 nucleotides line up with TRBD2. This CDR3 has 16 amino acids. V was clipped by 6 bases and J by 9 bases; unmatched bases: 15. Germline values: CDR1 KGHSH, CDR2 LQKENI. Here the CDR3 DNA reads TGTGCCAGCTCCATTGGACGGGCGGGGGGGCTCGGTGAGCAGTTCTTC. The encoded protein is CASSIGRAGGLGEQFF.

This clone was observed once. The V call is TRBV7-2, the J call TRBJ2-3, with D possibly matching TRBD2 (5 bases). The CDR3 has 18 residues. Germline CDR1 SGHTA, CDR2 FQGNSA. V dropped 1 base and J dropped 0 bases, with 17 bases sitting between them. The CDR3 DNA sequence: TGTGCCAGCAGCTTAGTCGGGCGGGCGGTTGCTAGCACAGATACGCAGTATTTT. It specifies CASSLVGRAVASTDTQYF.

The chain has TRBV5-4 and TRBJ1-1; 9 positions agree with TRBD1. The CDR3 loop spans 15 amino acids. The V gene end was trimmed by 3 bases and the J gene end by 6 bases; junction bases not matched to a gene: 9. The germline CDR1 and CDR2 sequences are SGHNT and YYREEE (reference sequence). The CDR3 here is CASSSGTGKPAEAFF. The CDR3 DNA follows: TGTGCCAGCAGCTCCGGGACAGGGAAGCCCGCTGAAGCTTTCTTT.

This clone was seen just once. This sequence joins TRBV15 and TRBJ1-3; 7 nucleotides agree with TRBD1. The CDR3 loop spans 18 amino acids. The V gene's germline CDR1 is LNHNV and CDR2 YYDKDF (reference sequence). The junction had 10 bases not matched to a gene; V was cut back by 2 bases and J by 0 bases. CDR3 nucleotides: TGTGCCACCAGCAGATCCCTCGGGGGACAGAACTCTGGAAACACCATATATTTT. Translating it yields CATSRSLGGQNSGNTIYF.

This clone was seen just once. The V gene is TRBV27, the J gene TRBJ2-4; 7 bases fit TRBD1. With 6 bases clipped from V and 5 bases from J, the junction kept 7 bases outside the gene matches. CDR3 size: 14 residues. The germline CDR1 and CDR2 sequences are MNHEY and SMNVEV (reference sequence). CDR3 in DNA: TGTGCCAGCAGACAGGGGCGAGGGGAAAACATTCAGTACTTC. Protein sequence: CASRQGRGENIQYF.

This CDR3 is CASSESSGGPTDTQYF. The CDR3 coding sequence is TGTGCCAGCAGTGAATCTAGCGGGGGACCCACAGATACGCAGTATTTT. This chain uses TRBV2 with TRBJ2-3; TRBD2 aligns across 10 bases. The V gene end was trimmed by 2 bases and the J gene end by 2 bases; junction bases not matched to a gene: 4. The CDR3 totals 16 residues. Germline CDR1 is SNHLY and CDR2 is FYNNEI.

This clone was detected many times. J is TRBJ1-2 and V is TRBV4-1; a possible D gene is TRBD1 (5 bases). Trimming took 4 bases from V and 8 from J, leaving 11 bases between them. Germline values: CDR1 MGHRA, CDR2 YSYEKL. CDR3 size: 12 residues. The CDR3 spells CASSPHGAGYTF. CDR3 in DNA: TGCGCCAGCAGCCCTCACGGGGCCGGCTACACCTTC.

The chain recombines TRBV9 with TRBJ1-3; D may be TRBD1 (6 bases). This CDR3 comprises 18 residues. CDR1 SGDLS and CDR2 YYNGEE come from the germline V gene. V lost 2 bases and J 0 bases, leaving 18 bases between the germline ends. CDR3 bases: TGTGCCAGCAGCGTCGGACAGAGAGCCTTACCCTCTGGAAACACCATATATTTT. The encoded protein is CASSVGQRALPSGNTIYF.

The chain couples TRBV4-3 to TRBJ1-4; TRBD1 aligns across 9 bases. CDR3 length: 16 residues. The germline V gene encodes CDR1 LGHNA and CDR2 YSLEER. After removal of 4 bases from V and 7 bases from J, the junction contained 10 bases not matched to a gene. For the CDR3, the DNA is TGCGCCAGCAGCCCCGGGTCGGGACAGGGTGGTGAAAAACTGTTTTTT. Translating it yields CASSPGSGQGGEKLFF.

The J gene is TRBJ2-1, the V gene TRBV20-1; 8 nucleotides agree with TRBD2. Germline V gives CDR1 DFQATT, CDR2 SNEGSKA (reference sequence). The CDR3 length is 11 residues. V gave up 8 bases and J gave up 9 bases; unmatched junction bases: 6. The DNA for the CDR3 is TGCAGTCCGGGGGGGCCTGTTGAGCAGTTCTTC. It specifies CSPGGPVEQFF.

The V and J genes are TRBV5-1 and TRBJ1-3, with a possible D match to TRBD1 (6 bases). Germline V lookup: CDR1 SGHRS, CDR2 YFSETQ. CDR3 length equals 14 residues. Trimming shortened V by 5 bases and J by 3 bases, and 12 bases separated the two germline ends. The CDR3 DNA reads TGCGCCAGCAGTAGGGCAGGGGTTGGAAACACCATATATTTT. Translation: CASSRAGVGNTIYF.

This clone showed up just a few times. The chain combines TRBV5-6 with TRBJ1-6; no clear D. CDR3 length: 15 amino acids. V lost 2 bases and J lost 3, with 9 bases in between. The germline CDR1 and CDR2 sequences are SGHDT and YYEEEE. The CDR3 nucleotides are TGTGCCAGCAGCTTACGGAAAGGCTATAATTCACCCCTCCACTTT. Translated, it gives CASSLRKGYNSPLHF.

CDR3 sequence reads: CASSVDLGTNYEQYF. CDR3 sequence (DNA): TGTGCCAGCAGCGTAGATCTTGGGACAAACTACGAGCAGTACTTC. This chain uses TRBV9 with TRBJ2-7, with D possibly being TRBD1 (6 bases). V lost 0 bases and J 3 bases, leaving 13 bases between the germline ends. Germline lookup yields CDR1 SGDLS and CDR2 YYNGEE. CDR3 length equals 15 residues.

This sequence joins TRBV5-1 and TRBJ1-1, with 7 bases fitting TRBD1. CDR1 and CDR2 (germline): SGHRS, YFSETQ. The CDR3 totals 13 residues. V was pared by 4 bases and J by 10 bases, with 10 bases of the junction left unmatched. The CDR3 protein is CASSPNRGEGAFF. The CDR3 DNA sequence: TGCGCCAGCAGCCCTAACAGGGGAGAGGGAGCTTTCTTT.

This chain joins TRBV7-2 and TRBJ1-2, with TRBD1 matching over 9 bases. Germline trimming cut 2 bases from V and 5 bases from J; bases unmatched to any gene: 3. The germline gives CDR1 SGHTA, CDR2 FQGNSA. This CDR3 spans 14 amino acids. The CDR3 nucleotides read TGTGCCAGCAGCTTACAGGGACAGGGATATGGCTACACCTTC. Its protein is CASSLQGQGYGYTF.